These T cell receptor beta chains were read from a single sample in a study of control samples from healthy donors and cancer patients. Sequenced by immunoSEQ multiplex PCR; TCRdb stores in-frame clones only, minus some. The sample has about 130,000 clones; about nine tenths are singletons. The sample was blood. The receptors were gathered from a woman in her forties or fifties in good health. CDR3s leave out the opening cysteine and the closing phenylalanine or tryptophan. The order of the fields is V gene, clone size, J gene, CDR3 protein. Not every row has a clone size; where given, it reads once, few, many or a size class.

>TRBV11-2|NA|TRBJ2-7
ATRGRGEQY
>TRBV7-2|NA|TRBJ2-1
ASSFSGGDSYNEQF
>TRBV24-1|NA|TRBJ1-1
ATSANTEAF
>TRBV7-9|NA|TRBJ2-3
ASSSREGRSTDTQY
>TRBV4-1|NA|TRBJ1-2
ASSQDMNYGYT
>TRBV19|NA|TRBJ2-7
ASSIDSGEQY
>TRBV11-2|NA|TRBJ2-1
ASCTSEGINEQF
>TRBV7-6|NA|TRBJ1-6
ASSLTTGLGNSPLH
>TRBV7-9|NA|TRBJ1-5
ASSPLGQPQH
>TRBV10-2|NA|TRBJ1-4
ASTEEEYATNEKLF
>TRBV9|once|TRBJ2-2
ASSVTGGVTGELF
>TRBV2|NA|TRBJ1-1
ASSGQLNTEAF
>TRBV7-9|NA|TRBJ2-2
ASSPAPRTGELF
>TRBV19|NA|TRBJ1-1
ASKTGQALNTEAF
>TRBV28|NA|TRBJ1-2
ASRDRSDSGYT
>TRBV29-1|NA|TRBJ2-7
SAVSQNQQY
>TRBV4-1|NA|TRBJ1-2
ASSQGQGPNYGYT
>TRBV7-9|once|TRBJ1-2
ASSLPGQYYGYT
>TRBV19|NA|TRBJ1-5
ASSQNTGSNQPQH
>TRBV19|NA|TRBJ2-4
ASSRDGKNIQY